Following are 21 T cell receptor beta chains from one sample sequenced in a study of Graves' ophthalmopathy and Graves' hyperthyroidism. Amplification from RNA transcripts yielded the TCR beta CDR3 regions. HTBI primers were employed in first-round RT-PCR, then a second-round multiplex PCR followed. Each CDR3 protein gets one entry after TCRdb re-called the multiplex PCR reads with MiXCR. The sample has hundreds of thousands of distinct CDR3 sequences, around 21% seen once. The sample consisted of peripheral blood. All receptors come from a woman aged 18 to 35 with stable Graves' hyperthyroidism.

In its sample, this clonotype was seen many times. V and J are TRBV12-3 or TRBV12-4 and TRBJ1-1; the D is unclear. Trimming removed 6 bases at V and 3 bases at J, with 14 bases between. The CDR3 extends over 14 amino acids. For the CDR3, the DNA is TGTGCCAGCAGGGGTGATACAGAACACACTGAAGCTTTCTTT. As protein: CASRGDTEHTEAFF.

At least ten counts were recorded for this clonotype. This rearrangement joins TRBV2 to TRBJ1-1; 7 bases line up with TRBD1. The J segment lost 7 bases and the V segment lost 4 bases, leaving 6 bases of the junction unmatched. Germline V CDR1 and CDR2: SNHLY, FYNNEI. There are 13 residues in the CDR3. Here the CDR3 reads CASSGQGLSEAFF. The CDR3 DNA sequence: TGTGCCAGCAGTGGACAGGGTTTGAGTGAAGCTTTCTTT.

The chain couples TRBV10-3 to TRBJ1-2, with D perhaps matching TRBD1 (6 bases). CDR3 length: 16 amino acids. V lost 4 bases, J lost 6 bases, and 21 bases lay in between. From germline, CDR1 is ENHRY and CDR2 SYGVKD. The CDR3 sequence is CAISALGRSGEDGYTF. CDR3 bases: TGTGCCATCAGTGCCCTGGGTCGGTCAGGGGAGGATGGCTACACCTTC.

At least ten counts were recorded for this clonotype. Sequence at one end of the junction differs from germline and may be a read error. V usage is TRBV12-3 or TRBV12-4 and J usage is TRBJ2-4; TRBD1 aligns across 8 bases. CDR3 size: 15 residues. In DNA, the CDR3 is TGTGCCAGCAGCCTGCAGGGGGCCCCCCGGAACATTAAGTACTTC. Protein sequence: CASSLQGAPRNIKYF.

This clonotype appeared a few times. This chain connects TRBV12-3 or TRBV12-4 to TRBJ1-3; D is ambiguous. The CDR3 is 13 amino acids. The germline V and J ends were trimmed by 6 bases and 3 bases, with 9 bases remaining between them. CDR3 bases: TGTGCCAGCAGGCCGCCCGTTGGAAACACCATATATTTT. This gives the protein CASRPPVGNTIYF.

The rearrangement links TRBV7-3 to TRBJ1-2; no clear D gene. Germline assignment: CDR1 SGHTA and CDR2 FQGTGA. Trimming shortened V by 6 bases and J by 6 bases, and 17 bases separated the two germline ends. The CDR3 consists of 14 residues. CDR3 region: CASSFPKVADGYTF. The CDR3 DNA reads TGTGCCAGCAGTTTTCCTAAAGTAGCGGATGGCTACACCTTC.

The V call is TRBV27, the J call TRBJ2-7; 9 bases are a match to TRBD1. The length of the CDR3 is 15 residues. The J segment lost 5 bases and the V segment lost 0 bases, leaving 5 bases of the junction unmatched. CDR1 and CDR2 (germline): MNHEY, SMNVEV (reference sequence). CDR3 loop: CASSLSGTGLNEQYF. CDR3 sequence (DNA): TGTGCCAGCAGTTTATCCGGGACAGGGTTGAACGAGCAGTACTTC.

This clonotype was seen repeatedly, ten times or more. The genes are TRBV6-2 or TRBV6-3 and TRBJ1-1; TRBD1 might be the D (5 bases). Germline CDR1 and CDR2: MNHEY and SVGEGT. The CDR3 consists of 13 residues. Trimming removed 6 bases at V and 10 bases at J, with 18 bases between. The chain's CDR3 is CASSRGPTGAAFF. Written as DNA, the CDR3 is TGTGCCAGCAGCCGGGGACCAACAGGTGCAGCTTTCTTT.

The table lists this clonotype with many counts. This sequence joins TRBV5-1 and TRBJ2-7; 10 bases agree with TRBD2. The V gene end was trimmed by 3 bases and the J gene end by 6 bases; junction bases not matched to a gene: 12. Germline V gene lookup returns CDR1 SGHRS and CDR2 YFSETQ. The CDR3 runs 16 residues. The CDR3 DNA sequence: TGCGCCAGCAGCTACGGACTAGCGGAAATAGAAGGCGAGCAGTACTTC. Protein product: CASSYGLAEIEGEQYF.

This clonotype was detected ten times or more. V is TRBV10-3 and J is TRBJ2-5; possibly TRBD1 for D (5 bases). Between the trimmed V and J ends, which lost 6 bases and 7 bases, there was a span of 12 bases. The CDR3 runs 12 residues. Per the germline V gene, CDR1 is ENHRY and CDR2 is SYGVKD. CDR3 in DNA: TGTGCCATCAGCGAGCCGCAGGGGACCCAGTACTTC. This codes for CAISEPQGTQYF.

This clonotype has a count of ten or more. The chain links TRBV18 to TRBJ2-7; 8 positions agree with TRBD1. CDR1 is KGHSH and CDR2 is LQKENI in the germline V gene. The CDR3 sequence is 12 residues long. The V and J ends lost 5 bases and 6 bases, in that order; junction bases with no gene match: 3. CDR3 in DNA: TGTGCCAGCTCAACGACAGGGGTCGAGCAGTACTTC. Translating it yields CASSTTGVEQYF.

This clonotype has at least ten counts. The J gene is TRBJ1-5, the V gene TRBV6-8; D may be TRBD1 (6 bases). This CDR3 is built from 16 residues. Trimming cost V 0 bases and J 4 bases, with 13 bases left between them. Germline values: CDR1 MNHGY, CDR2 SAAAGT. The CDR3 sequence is CASSYSYRVLNQPQHF. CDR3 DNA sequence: TGTGCCAGCAGTTACTCTTACAGGGTGTTGAATCAGCCCCAGCATTTT.

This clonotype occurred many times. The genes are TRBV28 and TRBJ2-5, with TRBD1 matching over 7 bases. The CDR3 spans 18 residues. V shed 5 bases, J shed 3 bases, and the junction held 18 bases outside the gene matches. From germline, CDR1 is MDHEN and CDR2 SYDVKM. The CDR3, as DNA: TGTGCCAGCAGTCCACCCCTCGGGGCCCTCGACAGGGAAGAGACCCAGTACTTC. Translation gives CASSPPLGALDREETQYF. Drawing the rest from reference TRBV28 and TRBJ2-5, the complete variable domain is DVKVTQSSRYLVKRTGEKVFLECVQDMDHENMFWYRQDPGLGLRLIYFSYDVKMKEKGDIPEGYSVSREKKERFSLILESASTNQTSMYLCASSPPLGALDREETQYFGPGTRLLVL.

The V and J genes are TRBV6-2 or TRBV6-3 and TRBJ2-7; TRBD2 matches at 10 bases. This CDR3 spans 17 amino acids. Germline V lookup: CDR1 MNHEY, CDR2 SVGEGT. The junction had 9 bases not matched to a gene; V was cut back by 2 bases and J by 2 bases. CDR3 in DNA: TGTGCCAGCAGTTACCATCAAAGGCTAGCGGGAGCCTACGAGCAGTACTTC. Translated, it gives CASSYHQRLAGAYEQYF.

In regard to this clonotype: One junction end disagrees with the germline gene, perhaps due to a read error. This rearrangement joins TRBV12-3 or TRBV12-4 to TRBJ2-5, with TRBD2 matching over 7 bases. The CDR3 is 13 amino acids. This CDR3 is CASSLALGEGQYF. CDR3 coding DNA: TGTGCCAGCAGCTTAGCGCTGGGGGAGGGCCAGTACTTC.

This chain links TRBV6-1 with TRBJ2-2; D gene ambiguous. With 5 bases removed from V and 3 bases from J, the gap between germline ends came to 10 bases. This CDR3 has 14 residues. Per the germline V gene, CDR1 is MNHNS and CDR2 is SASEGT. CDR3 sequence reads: CASSPSMDTGELFF. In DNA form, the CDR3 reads TGTGCCAGCAGTCCCAGTATGGACACCGGGGAGCTGTTTTTT.

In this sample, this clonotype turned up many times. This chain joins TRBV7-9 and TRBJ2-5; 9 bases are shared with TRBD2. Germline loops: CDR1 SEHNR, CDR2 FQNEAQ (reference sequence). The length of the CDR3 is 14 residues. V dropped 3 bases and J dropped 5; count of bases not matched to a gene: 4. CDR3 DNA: TGTGCCAGCAGCTTTTTGCGGGAGGGGGAGACCCAGTACTTC. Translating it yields CASSFLREGETQYF.

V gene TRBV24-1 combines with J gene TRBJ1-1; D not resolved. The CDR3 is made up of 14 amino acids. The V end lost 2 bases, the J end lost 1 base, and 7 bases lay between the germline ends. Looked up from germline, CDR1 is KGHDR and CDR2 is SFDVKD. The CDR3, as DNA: TGTGCCACCAGTGATTCTCCACCGAACACTGAAGCTTTCTTT. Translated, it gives CATSDSPPNTEAFF.

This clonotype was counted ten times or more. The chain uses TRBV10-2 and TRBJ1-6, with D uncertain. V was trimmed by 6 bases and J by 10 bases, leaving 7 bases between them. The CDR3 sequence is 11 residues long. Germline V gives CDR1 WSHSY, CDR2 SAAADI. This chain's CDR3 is CASRGGSPLHF. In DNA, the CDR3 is TGCGCCAGCAGGGGTGGGTCACCCCTCCACTTT.

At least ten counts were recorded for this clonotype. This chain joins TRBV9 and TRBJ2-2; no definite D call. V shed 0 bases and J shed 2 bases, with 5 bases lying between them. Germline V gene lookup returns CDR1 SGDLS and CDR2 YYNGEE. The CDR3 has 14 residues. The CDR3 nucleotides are TGTGCCAGCAGCGTAGCCCTTAACACCGGGGAGCTGTTTTTT. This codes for CASSVALNTGELFF.

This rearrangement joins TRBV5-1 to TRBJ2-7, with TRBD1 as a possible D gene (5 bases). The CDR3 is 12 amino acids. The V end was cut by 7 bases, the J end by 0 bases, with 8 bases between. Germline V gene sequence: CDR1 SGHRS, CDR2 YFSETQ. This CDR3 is CASQDSSYEQYF. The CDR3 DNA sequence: TGCGCCAGCCAAGACAGCTCCTACGAGCAGTACTTC.